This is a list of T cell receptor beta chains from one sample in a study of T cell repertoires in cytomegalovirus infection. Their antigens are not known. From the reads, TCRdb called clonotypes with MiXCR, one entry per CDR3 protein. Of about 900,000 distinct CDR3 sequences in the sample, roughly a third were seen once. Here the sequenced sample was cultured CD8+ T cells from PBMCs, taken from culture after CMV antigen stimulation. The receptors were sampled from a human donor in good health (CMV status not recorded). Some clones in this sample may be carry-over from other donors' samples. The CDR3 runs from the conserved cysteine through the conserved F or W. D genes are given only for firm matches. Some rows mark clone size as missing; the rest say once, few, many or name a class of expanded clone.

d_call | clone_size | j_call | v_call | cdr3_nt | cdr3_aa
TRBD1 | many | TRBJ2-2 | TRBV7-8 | TGTGCCAGCAGCCCCAACCATATCCGGGACAGGGGATTAACCGGGGAGCTGTTTTTT | CASSPNHIRDRGLTGELFF
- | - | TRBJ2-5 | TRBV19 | TGTGCCAGTAGCCAAAACTGGCTGAAGGAGACCCAGTACTTC | CASSQNWLKETQYF
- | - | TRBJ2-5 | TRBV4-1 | TGCGCCAGCAGCCAAGGGAAGACCCAGTACTTC | CASSQGKTQYF
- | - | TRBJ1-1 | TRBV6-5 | TGTGCCAGCAGTTACTCACCCACTGAAGCTTTCTTT | CASSYSPTEAFF
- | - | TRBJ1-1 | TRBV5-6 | TGTGCCAGCAGCTTGGGTATTTTGGGGCGCGGTAACGTGCACACTGAAGCTTTCTTT | CASSLGILGRGNVHTEAFF
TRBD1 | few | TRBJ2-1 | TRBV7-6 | TGTGCCAGCAGTTACTATGGGACAGGGTCTTACAATGAGCAGTTCTTC | CASSYYGTGSYNEQFF
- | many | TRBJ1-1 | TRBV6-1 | TGTGCCAGCAGTTCGGTCATGAACACTGAAGCTTTCTTT | CASSSVMNTEAFF
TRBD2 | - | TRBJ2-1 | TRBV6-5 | TGTGCCAGCAGTTACTACCAGACTAGCGGGGGGGCCGGTGAGCAGTTCTTC | CASSYYQTSGGAGEQFF
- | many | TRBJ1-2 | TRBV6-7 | TGTGCCAGCAGTTCTCCAGGGGGCTACACCTTC | CASSSPGGYTF
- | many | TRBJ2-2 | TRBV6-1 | TGTGCCAGCAGAGCCCAGACTCGACAGCACACCGGGGAGCTGTTTTTT | CASRAQTRQHTGELFF
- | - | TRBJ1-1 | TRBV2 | TGTGCCACCAAGTCGGGCCGGAACACTGAAGCTTTCTTT | CATKSGRNTEAFF
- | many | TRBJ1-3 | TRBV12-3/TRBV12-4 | TGTGCCAGCAGTTCCTGGACATCTGGAAACACCATATATTTT | CASSSWTSGNTIYF
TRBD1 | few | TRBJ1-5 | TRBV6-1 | TGTGCCAGCAGTGAAAACTGGGGACAGGGCAATCAGCCCCAGCATTTT | CASSENWGQGNQPQHF
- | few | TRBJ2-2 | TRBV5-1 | TGCGCCAGCAGCTCCGGGACGGAAACTTTGAACACCGGGGAGCTGTTTTTT | CASSSGTETLNTGELFF
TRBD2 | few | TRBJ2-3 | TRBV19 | TGTGCCAGTAGTCCCAGACTAGCGGGGGGGAAGAATACGCAGTATTTT | CASSPRLAGGKNTQYF
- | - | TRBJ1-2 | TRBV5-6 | TGTGCCAGCAGCTTGGGCAGGCCTAACTATGGCTACACCTTC | CASSLGRPNYGYTF
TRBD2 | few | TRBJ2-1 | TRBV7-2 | TGTGCCAGCAGTTGGGGGGGATGGAAGCAGAGCCCCTACAATGAGCAGTTCTTC | CASSWGGWKQSPYNEQFF
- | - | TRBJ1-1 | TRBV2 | TGTGCCACCTTCTGGAGGACTGAAGCTTTCTTT | CATFWRTEAFF
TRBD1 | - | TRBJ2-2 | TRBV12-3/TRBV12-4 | TGTGCCAGCAGGACCGGGACAGGGGGCCCCGGGGAGCTGTTTTTT | CASRTGTGGPGELFF
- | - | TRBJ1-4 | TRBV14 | TGTGCCAGCAGCTCCTGGACAGATAATGAAAAACTGTTTTTT | CASSSWTDNEKLFF
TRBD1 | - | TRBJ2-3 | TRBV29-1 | TGCAGCACGGGACAGGGGGCAACAGATACGCAGTATTTT | CSTGQGATDTQYF